This T cell receptor (beta chain) is drawn from a study of blood T cells in healthy people across ages. The study, taken as a whole, reports: Diversity estimated from one million T cells was considered an underestimate. Age brought a roughly linear fall in TCR beta diversity measured per million T cells.

The CDR3 has 13 residues. V lost 4 bases and J lost 1, with 7 bases in between. CDR1 MNHNS and CDR2 SASEGT come from the germline V gene. The second PCR ran about 6 to 11 cycles with a sample-barcoded 5' primer and J-beta primers. TCRdb recomputed calls from the 5' RACE reads with MiXCR, one row per CDR3 protein. The profile shows 600,000 to 650,000 distinct CDR3 sequences, roughly three fifths of them singletons. Concerning this clonotype itself: Its antigen is undetermined.

V and J are TRBV6-1 and TRBJ1-2, with no clear D. The clonotype comes from a man in his sixties in good health. Sample: blood. CDR3 protein: CASSGIVNYGYTF. DNA of the CDR3: TGTGCCAGCAGTGGGATCGTTAACTATGGCTACACCTTC.